This is a list of T cell receptor beta chains from one sample in a study of blood T cell repertoires in COVID-19. Profiling relied on immunoSEQ multiplex PCR, and the TCRdb table lists in-frame clones only, not all of them. The data hold a few hundred thousand clones, with about 89% observed a single time. The sequenced sample was PBMCs or T cells enriched from blood (not recorded which). These receptors all stem from a man aged 35-49 years in a cohort exposed to, infected with or recovered from COVID-19 (not recorded which). The CDR3 runs from the conserved cysteine through the conserved F or W. The D gene is left open where the match is weak. Expanded clones get a size class; other rows say once, few or many, or leave the size out.

j_gene: TRBJ1-4
d_gene: NA
abundance: few
v_gene: TRBV21-1
CDR3nt: TGTGCCAGCAGCCCAGTGAGGGGGGGTGGAGAAAAACTGTTTTTT
CDR3aa: CASSPVRGGGEKLFF

j_gene: TRBJ2-7
d_gene: NA
abundance: NA
v_gene: TRBV7-9
CDR3nt: TGTGCCAGCAGCTTATCCGCGGGATCCTACGAGCAGTACTTC
CDR3aa: CASSLSAGSYEQYF

j_gene: TRBJ2-1
d_gene: NA
abundance: NA
v_gene: TRBV6-5
CDR3nt: TGTGCCAGCAGTTCCGTATACAATGAGCAGTTCTTC
CDR3aa: CASSSVYNEQFF

j_gene: TRBJ2-1
d_gene: TRBD2
abundance: NA
v_gene: TRBV7-2
CDR3nt: TGTGCCAGCAGGAAGACTAGCGGGAGTGTCAATGAGCAGTTCTTC
CDR3aa: CASRKTSGSVNEQFF

j_gene: TRBJ2-7
d_gene: TRBD1
abundance: NA
v_gene: TRBV28
CDR3nt: TGTGCCAGCAGGACTACGAGGACAGGCGGCTACGAGCAGTACTTC
CDR3aa: CASRTTRTGGYEQYF

j_gene: TRBJ1-2
d_gene: TRBD1
abundance: NA
v_gene: TRBV7-9
CDR3nt: TGTGCCAGCAGCTTGGACAGGGGCATTGGGCGCTATGGCTACACCTTC
CDR3aa: CASSLDRGIGRYGYTF

j_gene: TRBJ1-1
d_gene: NA
abundance: NA
v_gene: TRBV2
CDR3nt: TGTGCCAGCAGTGACTCTGGCAGGGGTGCTGAAGCTTTCTTT
CDR3aa: CASSDSGRGAEAFF

j_gene: TRBJ1-1
d_gene: NA
abundance: once
v_gene: TRBV10-3
CDR3nt: TGTGCCTCAGGTGGGGACACCGACACTGAAGCTTTCTTT
CDR3aa: CASGGDTDTEAFF

j_gene: TRBJ1-3
d_gene: NA
abundance: once
v_gene: TRBV3-1/TRBV3-2
CDR3nt: TGTGCCAGCAGTCATTCAGGGGCTGGAAACACCATATATTTT
CDR3aa: CASSHSGAGNTIYF

j_gene: TRBJ2-3
d_gene: TRBD2
abundance: once
v_gene: TRBV11-1
CDR3nt: TGTGCCAGCAGCTTAGGGACTAGCGTAAGCACAGATACGCAGTATTTT
CDR3aa: CASSLGTSVSTDTQYF

j_gene: TRBJ2-1
d_gene: NA
abundance: NA
v_gene: TRBV28
CDR3nt: TGTGCCAGCAGTTTGGGTGGGGGCTGGTACAATGAGCAGTTCTTC
CDR3aa: CASSLGGGWYNEQFF

j_gene: TRBJ1-2
d_gene: TRBD1
abundance: NA
v_gene: TRBV4-2
CDR3nt: TGTGCCAGCAGCCAAGCGTTGGGGACAGCCCTGTCCTATGGCTACACCTTC
CDR3aa: CASSQALGTALSYGYTF

j_gene: TRBJ1-1
d_gene: NA
abundance: NA
v_gene: TRBV3-1/TRBV3-2
CDR3nt: TGTGCCAGCACCACTACAGGGGAAGCTTTCTTT
CDR3aa: CASTTTGEAFF

j_gene: TRBJ1-2
d_gene: TRBD1
abundance: NA
v_gene: TRBV28
CDR3nt: TGTGCCAGCAGTTTATCAAGGGACAGGAGCTTCTATGGCTACACCTTC
CDR3aa: CASSLSRDRSFYGYTF

j_gene: TRBJ2-7
d_gene: NA
abundance: NA
v_gene: TRBV27
CDR3nt: TGTGCCAGCAGTTTATCTAAAGGAGCCTACGAGCAGTACTTC
CDR3aa: CASSLSKGAYEQYF

j_gene: TRBJ1-2
d_gene: TRBD1
abundance: NA
v_gene: TRBV2
CDR3nt: TGTGCCAGTAGGAGGGACAGCTATGGCTACACCTTC
CDR3aa: CASRRDSYGYTF

j_gene: TRBJ2-7
d_gene: TRBD1
abundance: NA
v_gene: TRBV7-3
CDR3nt: TGTGCCAGCAGCACAAGGAGTAGGGGGCCGCGGGAGCAGTACTTC
CDR3aa: CASSTRSRGPREQYF

j_gene: TRBJ1-1
d_gene: NA
abundance: NA
v_gene: TRBV7-2
CDR3nt: TGTGCCAGCAGCTTTGTGGCTGGAGAAGAAGCTTTCTTT
CDR3aa: CASSFVAGEEAFF

j_gene: TRBJ1-6
d_gene: NA
abundance: NA
v_gene: TRBV11-2
CDR3nt: TGTGCCAGCAGCTTGACAGCTCAATATTCACCCCTCCACTTT
CDR3aa: CASSLTAQYSPLHF

j_gene: TRBJ2-5
d_gene: NA
abundance: once
v_gene: TRBV27
CDR3nt: TGTGCCAGCAGTTTCTTAAATTCGGAAGAGACCCAGTACTTC
CDR3aa: CASSFLNSEETQYF

j_gene: TRBJ1-5
d_gene: NA
abundance: NA
v_gene: TRBV12-5
CDR3nt: TGTGCTAGTGGCTGGGGGGGCAATCAGCCCCAGCATTTT
CDR3aa: CASGWGGNQPQHF

j_gene: TRBJ1-5
d_gene: TRBD1
abundance: NA
v_gene: TRBV5-8
CDR3nt: TGTGCCAGCAGCCAGGACAGGGAGGAGCCCCAGCATTTT
CDR3aa: CASSQDREEPQHF

j_gene: TRBJ2-6
d_gene: TRBD1
abundance: NA
v_gene: TRBV27
CDR3nt: TGTGCCAGCAGTTTATCACAGGGGGCGCGGGTCCTGACTTTC
CDR3aa: CASSLSQGARVLTF

j_gene: TRBJ2-7
d_gene: TRBD2
abundance: NA
v_gene: TRBV30
CDR3nt: TGTGCCTGGAGACTAGCGGGAGGACACTACGAGCAGTACTTC
CDR3aa: CAWRLAGGHYEQYF

j_gene: TRBJ2-1
d_gene: TRBD2
abundance: NA
v_gene: TRBV27
CDR3nt: TGTGCCAGCAGTGTGTCTAGCGGCTCCTACAATGAGCAGTTCTTC
CDR3aa: CASSVSSGSYNEQFF

j_gene: TRBJ1-1
d_gene: TRBD1
abundance: once
v_gene: TRBV18
CDR3nt: TGTGCCAGCTCACCACAGGGGGCTGTTGACACTGAAGCTTTCTTT
CDR3aa: CASSPQGAVDTEAFF

j_gene: TRBJ2-1
d_gene: TRBD1
abundance: NA
v_gene: TRBV5-1
CDR3nt: TGCGCCAGCAGCGACAGGGGATCATACAATGAGCAGTTCTTC
CDR3aa: CASSDRGSYNEQFF

j_gene: TRBJ2-7
d_gene: NA
abundance: NA
v_gene: TRBV11-2
CDR3nt: TGTGCCAGCAGCTTTGGCGGCGCCTTAAGCCCTTACGAGCAGTACTTC
CDR3aa: CASSFGGALSPYEQYF

j_gene: TRBJ2-6
d_gene: TRBD2
abundance: once
v_gene: TRBV5-1
CDR3nt: TGCGCCAGCAGCCTACTAAGCGGACTAGCGGGAGTTTCGAAAGGGGCCAACGTCCTGACTTTC
CDR3aa: CASSLLSGLAGVSKGANVLTF

j_gene: TRBJ1-2
d_gene: TRBD1
abundance: NA
v_gene: TRBV30
CDR3nt: TGTGCCTGGAGTCCAGGGACAGATAATGGCTACACCTTC
CDR3aa: CAWSPGTDNGYTF

j_gene: TRBJ2-3
d_gene: NA
abundance: once
v_gene: TRBV5-1
CDR3nt: TGCGCCAGCAGCTTGGGTGCAGGCACAGATACGCAGTATTTT
CDR3aa: CASSLGAGTDTQYF

j_gene: TRBJ1-1
d_gene: NA
abundance: few
v_gene: TRBV19
CDR3nt: TGTGCCAGTAGTATATCGGCAGGGGTTAACACTGAAGCTTTCTTT
CDR3aa: CASSISAGVNTEAFF

j_gene: TRBJ2-1
d_gene: TRBD1
abundance: NA
v_gene: TRBV6-4
CDR3nt: TGTGCCAGCAGTCCCGACAGGGGCACCTACAATGAGCAGTTCTTC
CDR3aa: CASSPDRGTYNEQFF

j_gene: TRBJ1-4
d_gene: TRBD1
abundance: NA
v_gene: TRBV7-9
CDR3nt: TGTGCCAGCAGCCGCCCGACAGGGCTCAGGAATGAAAAACTGTTTTTT
CDR3aa: CASSRPTGLRNEKLFF

j_gene: TRBJ1-1
d_gene: NA
abundance: few
v_gene: TRBV29-1
CDR3nt: TGCAGCGTTGGCCCAACCTACGGGAACACTGAAGCTTTCTTT
CDR3aa: CSVGPTYGNTEAFF

j_gene: TRBJ2-3
d_gene: NA
abundance: once
v_gene: TRBV3-1/TRBV3-2
CDR3nt: TGTGCCAGCAGCCAAGCCCATAAGGGAGGAGATACGCAGTATTTT
CDR3aa: CASSQAHKGGDTQYF

j_gene: TRBJ2-1
d_gene: TRBD1
abundance: NA
v_gene: TRBV7-3
CDR3nt: TGTGCCAGCAGCCTCGGACAGGTCAATGAGCAGTTCTTC
CDR3aa: CASSLGQVNEQFF

j_gene: TRBJ2-1
d_gene: NA
abundance: NA
v_gene: TRBV10-2
CDR3nt: TGCGCCAGCAGTGAGTCCCTCCCCCTTGAGCAGTTCTTC
CDR3aa: CASSESLPLEQFF

j_gene: TRBJ2-3
d_gene: TRBD2
abundance: NA
v_gene: TRBV24-1
CDR3nt: TGTGCCACCAGTGATAGCGGGATAATGAGGGATACGCAGTATTTT
CDR3aa: CATSDSGIMRDTQYF

j_gene: TRBJ2-7
d_gene: TRBD2
abundance: few
v_gene: TRBV7-8
CDR3nt: TGTGCCAGCAGCTCTATAGCGGGAGCTCCCTACGAGCAGTACTTC
CDR3aa: CASSSIAGAPYEQYF

j_gene: TRBJ2-2
d_gene: NA
abundance: NA
v_gene: TRBV5-6
CDR3nt: TGTGCCAGCAAGTCGTGGGGAGCCGGGGAGCTGTTTTTT
CDR3aa: CASKSWGAGELFF

j_gene: TRBJ1-6
d_gene: NA
abundance: few
v_gene: TRBV6-5
CDR3nt: TGTGCCAGCAGTTACTCGGGAGGGGATAATTCACCCCTCCACTTT
CDR3aa: CASSYSGGDNSPLHF